This entry lists 5 T cell receptor beta chains sequenced from one sample in a study of CD8 T cells in ankylosing spondylitis. Study outcomes and limitations: There was a TCR beta motif, made of several highly homologous variants, that appeared characteristic of ankylosing spondylitis blood.

TCRdb reprocessed the 5' RACE reads via MiXCR and lists one record per CDR3 protein. The sample carries 350,000 to 450,000 distinct CDR3 sequences, 20% to 30% recorded once. The antigens these receptors bind are not known. What was sequenced was blood, either unsorted or a sorted T cell fraction (not recorded which). The source is a male donor with ankylosing spondylitis.

This clonotype has a handful of counts. The rearrangement uses TRBV7-9 and TRBJ2-4, with D unresolved. V was shortened by 2 bases and J by 3 bases, with 11 bases between the two germline ends. The CDR3 is made up of 15 amino acids. CDR1 SEHNR and CDR2 FQNEAQ come from the germline V gene (reference sequence). The CDR3 DNA sequence: TGTGCCAGCAGCTTAAGGGTCAGTGACAAAAACATTCAGTACTTC. Its translation: CASSLRVSDKNIQYF.

The genes are TRBV5-1 and TRBJ2-6; the D gene is possibly TRBD2 (5 bases). This CDR3 has 15 amino acids. Germline lookup yields CDR1 SGHRS and CDR2 YFSETQ. Trimming removed 0 bases at V and 2 bases at J, with 6 bases between. The CDR3 coding sequence is TGCGCCAGCAGCTTGGTCGGGGCTGGGGCCAACGTCCTGACTTTC. Amino acids: CASSLVGAGANVLTF.

CDR3 nucleotide sequence: TGTGCCAGCAGCCAAGTAGCGGGAGGGCCGGGTGAGCAGTTCTTC. Amino acids: CASSQVAGGPGEQFF. The chain carries TRBV3-1 and TRBJ2-1; 11 nucleotides line up with TRBD2. This CDR3 contains 15 residues. With 1 base clipped from V and 9 bases from J, the junction kept 5 bases outside the gene matches. The germline CDR1 and CDR2 sequences are LGHDT and YNNKEL (reference sequence).

The rearrangement links TRBV14 to TRBJ2-1; 9 positions agree with TRBD2. Per germline, CDR1 SGHDN and CDR2 FVKESK. V lost 4 bases, J lost 10 bases, and 14 bases stayed unmatched. This CDR3 has 16 residues. This CDR3 is CASSRPGLAFSGEQFF. CDR3 DNA sequence: TGTGCCAGCAGCCGTCCGGGACTAGCTTTTTCGGGGGAGCAGTTCTTC.

The chain joins TRBV12-3 or TRBV12-4 to TRBJ2-1; perhaps TRBD2 as D (7 bases). The germline V and J ends were trimmed by 1 base and 7 bases, with 14 bases remaining between them. The CDR3 extends over 15 amino acids. Here the CDR3 DNA reads TGTGCCAGCAGTTTAGTTCGGGGGGCGCGAAATGAGCAGTTCTTC. Residues: CASSLVRGARNEQFF.